The 24 T cell receptor beta chains below come from one sample, sequenced in a study of metastatic and nonmetastatic thyroid tumors. All patients reached thyroid surgery having received no treatment beforehand. TCRdb reanalyzed the PCR reads via MiXCR. Of tens of thousands of clones detected, about a third appear once; the ten largest clones hold 29%. Sequenced: tumor tissue. Source of these receptors: a female donor with papillary thyroid cancer or a benign thyroid nodule (not recorded which). Some clones in this sample may be carry-over from other donors' samples.

V gene TRBV6-6 combines with J gene TRBJ2-1, with D hard to call. The ends were cut back, 1 base at V and 8 bases at J, with 6 bases in the middle. The CDR3 is 12 amino acids. CDR1 is MNHNY, CDR2 SVGAGI, per germline (reference sequence). CDR3 coding DNA: TGTGCCAGCAGTTACTATGGGGATGAGCAGTTCTTC. The encoded protein is CASSYYGDEQFF.

This clone was observed a handful of times. This sequence joins TRBV29-1 and TRBJ1-5; D remains unclear. With 5 bases removed from V and 3 bases from J, the gap between germline ends came to 11 bases. The CDR3 covers 13 residues. Germline assignment: CDR1 SQVTM and CDR2 ANQGSEA. The chain's CDR3 is CSVSDGHNQPQHF. CDR3 nucleotides: TGCAGCGTTTCCGACGGGCACAATCAGCCCCAGCATTTT. The whole variable domain, remainder taken from reference TRBV29-1 and TRBJ1-5, is SAVISQKPSRDICQRGTSLTIQCQVDSQVTMMFWYRQQPGQSLTLIATANQGSEATYESGFVIDKFPISRPNLTFSTLTVSNMSPEDSSIYLCSVSDGHNQPQHFGDGTRLSIL.

J is TRBJ1-1 and V is TRBV7-2; 8 nucleotides align to TRBD1. CDR3 length: 13 residues. The J segment lost 4 bases and the V segment lost 5 bases, leaving 3 bases of the junction unmatched. Germline V gene data show CDR1 as SGHTA and CDR2 as FQGNSA. The CDR3 DNA reads as TGTGCCAGCAGCCCAACAGGGGGCACTGAAGCTTTCTTT. Translated: CASSPTGGTEAFF.

The sample holds a few counts of this clone. CDR3 sequence reads: CASGEDRGNEQYF. The CDR3 coding sequence is TGTGCCAGCGGGGAGGACAGGGGGAACGAGCAGTACTTC. The genes are TRBV12-3 or TRBV12-4 and TRBJ2-7; 10 nucleotides line up with TRBD1. CDR3 size: 13 residues. Trimming took 8 bases from V and 5 from J; bases not matched to a gene: 6.

This clone was recorded a few times. This sequence joins TRBV6-1 and TRBJ1-3, with a tentative D call TRBD1 (6 bases). The CDR3 has 14 amino acids. The germline V and J ends were trimmed by 7 bases and 0 bases, with 10 bases remaining between them. Germline CDR1 reads MNHNS; CDR2 reads SASEGT. CDR3 sequence reads: CASKVTGSGNTIYF. CDR3 coding DNA: TGTGCCAGCAAGGTGACAGGCTCTGGAAACACCATATATTTT.

The chain uses TRBV6-1 and TRBJ2-2; D remains ambiguous. CDR3 length equals 15 residues. Trimming stripped 6 bases from V and 3 bases from J, with 14 bases between. In germline, CDR1 is MNHNS, CDR2 SASEGT. The CDR3 bases are TGTGCCAGCAGAAAAGAAGGGATATACACCGGGGAGCTGTTTTTT. It yields the protein CASRKEGIYTGELFF.

The chain employs TRBV4-3 and TRBJ1-5, with TRBD1 identical over 8 bases. The germline V gene has CDR1 LGHNA and CDR2 YSLEER. The CDR3 runs to 13 residues. V lost 3 bases to trimming and J lost 7 bases; unmatched junction nucleotides: 2. This CDR3 reads CASSQDRVQPQHF. The CDR3 DNA sequence: TGCGCCAGCAGCCAGGACAGGGTACAGCCCCAGCATTTT.

In its sample, this clone was seen a few times. This chain connects TRBV20-1 to TRBJ2-7; the match to TRBD2 covers 10 bases. With V trimmed by 7 bases and J by 2 bases, 2 bases remained unmatched. The germline V gene encodes CDR1 DFQATT and CDR2 SNEGSKA (reference sequence). The CDR3 is 12 amino acids. CDR3 loop: CSVTSGTYEQYF. The DNA of the CDR3 is TGCAGTGTTACTAGCGGGACCTACGAGCAGTACTTC.

The chain couples TRBV12-5 to TRBJ2-6; D perhaps matches TRBD2 (5 bases). This CDR3 is 16 amino acids long. Trimming pared 5 bases from V and 0 bases from J, leaving 11 bases between. The germline V gene encodes CDR1 LGHNT and CDR2 FRNRAP. CDR3: CASGGDGNSGANVLTF. DNA for the CDR3: TGTGCTAGTGGTGGAGACGGGAACTCTGGGGCCAACGTCCTGACTTTC.

By its share, this clone is medium-sized. J is TRBJ1-2 and V is TRBV5-1, with D possibly TRBD1 on 5 matching bases. Germline loops: CDR1 SGHRS, CDR2 YFSETQ. This CDR3 has 16 amino acids. Trimming shortened V by 4 bases and J by 6 bases, and 22 bases separated the two germline ends. The CDR3, as DNA: TGCGCCAGCAGCCCTGTTGGGGGTCTCCCTGGGGATGGCTACACCTTC. Translation gives CASSPVGGLPGDGYTF.

Concerning this clone itself: Other DNA sequences in this specimen translate into the identical CDR3. Here the CDR3 DNA reads TGTGCCAGCAGTTACGGATTTAACTATGGCTACACCTTC. As protein: CASSYGFNYGYTF. The chain links TRBV6-2 or TRBV6-3 to TRBJ1-2; D gene uncertain. The length of the CDR3 is 13 residues. V lost 2 bases to trimming and J lost 1 base, with 5 bases between them. Germline CDR1 is MNHEY and CDR2 is SVGEGT.

This clone occurred a few times. The chain has TRBV12-3 or TRBV12-4 and TRBJ2-1; no firm D call. CDR3 length: 11 residues. V was cut by 6 bases and J by 0 bases, with 0 bases left in between. The chain's CDR3 is CASSSYNEQFF. The CDR3 region has the DNA TGTGCCAGCAGCTCCTACAATGAGCAGTTCTTC.

There are a few counts of this clone. The chain links TRBV6-2 or TRBV6-3 to TRBJ2-7; D is undetermined. The CDR3 has 15 residues. Trimming shortened V by 8 bases and J by 2 bases, and 19 bases separated the two germline ends. Per the germline V gene, CDR1 is MNHEY and CDR2 is SVGEGT. CDR3 loop: CASCLMADLTYEQYF. The CDR3 DNA reads as TGTGCCAGCTGCTTAATGGCGGATTTGACCTACGAGCAGTACTTC.

This clone is labeled large. The chain combines TRBV5-1 with TRBJ1-4, with 11 bases matching TRBD1. V lost 0 bases and J lost 5; bases outside the gene matches: 12. There are 19 residues in the CDR3. Germline V gives CDR1 SGHRS, CDR2 YFSETQ. DNA for the CDR3: TGCGCCAGCAGCTTGGGCCGAGGACAGGGGGCGGTCAGGAATGAAAAACTGTTTTTT. Its protein is CASSLGRGQGAVRNEKLFF. Complete variable domain (other parts from reference TRBV5-1 and TRBJ1-4): KAGVTQTPRYLIKTRGQQVTLSCSPISGHRSVSWYQQTPGQGLQFLFEYFSETQRNKGNFPGRFSGRQFSNSRSEMNVSTLELGDSALYLCASSLGRGQGAVRNEKLFFGSGTQLSVL.

A single count supports this clone. The chain recombines TRBV5-1 with TRBJ1-1; D perhaps matches TRBD1 (6 bases). This CDR3 spans 15 amino acids. Germline CDR1 SGHRS, CDR2 YFSETQ. V was clipped by 0 bases and J by 1 base, with 10 bases between them. The CDR3 spells CASSLDLQGNTEAFF. CDR3 coding DNA: TGCGCCAGCAGCTTGGATTTACAGGGGAACACTGAAGCTTTCTTT.

The chain joins TRBV5-1 to TRBJ1-1, with 7 bases lining up with TRBD1. The germline V gene encodes CDR1 SGHRS and CDR2 YFSETQ. This CDR3 is 14 amino acids long. The V segment lost 4 bases and the J segment 1 base; nucleotides outside the gene matches: 4. Here the CDR3 DNA reads TGCGCCAGCAGCACGGGACAGCCGAACACTGAAGCTTTCTTT. Translating it yields CASSTGQPNTEAFF.

The rearrangement uses TRBV19 and TRBJ2-1, with D possibly being TRBD1 (6 bases). The CDR3 length is 11 residues. CDR1 LNHDA and CDR2 SQIVND come from the germline V gene (reference sequence). V shed 9 bases and J shed 10 bases, with 13 bases lying between them. CDR3 nucleotides: TGTGCCAGCACAGGGTCCGGGGAGCAGTTCTTC. Encoded protein: CASTGSGEQFF.

This chain connects TRBV27 to TRBJ2-1; D possibly corresponds to TRBD2 (5 bases). The V gene lost 3 bases and the J gene lost 3 bases, with 6 bases spanning the gap. Germline V lookup: CDR1 MNHEY, CDR2 SMNVEV (reference sequence). CDR3 length: 13 amino acids. For the CDR3, the DNA is TGTGCCAGCAGTTTGACTAACTACAATGAGCAGTTCTTC. Translated, it gives CASSLTNYNEQFF.

The gene calls are TRBV20-1 and TRBJ1-1, with D perhaps matching TRBD1 (6 bases). The germline gives CDR1 DFQATT, CDR2 SNEGSKA (reference sequence). Trimming left V 3 bases short and J 11 bases short, with 13 bases between. There are 11 residues in the CDR3. CDR3 nucleotide sequence: TGCAGTGCTAGGAGGGGGAAAGATGCTTTCTTT. This encodes CSARRGKDAFF.

The CDR3 spells CASNPGANYGYTF. The CDR3 DNA sequence: TGTGCCAGCAACCCGGGAGCTAACTATGGCTACACCTTC. The chain combines TRBV6-1 with TRBJ1-2; no definite D call. Germline lookup yields CDR1 MNHNS and CDR2 SASEGT. The CDR3 is 13 residues long. The V end lost 7 bases, the J end lost 0 bases, and 9 bases lay between the germline ends.

The CDR3: CASSPRDYGYTF. The CDR3, as DNA: TGTGCCAGCAGCCCCCGGGACTATGGCTACACCTTC. The chain is built from TRBV7-2 and TRBJ1-2; D unclear. CDR1 is SGHTA, CDR2 FQGNSA, per germline. Trimming removed 5 bases from V and 3 bases from J, with 7 bases in between. The CDR3 is 12 amino acids.

V usage is TRBV11-2 and J usage is TRBJ2-7; 10 bases match TRBD2. Per the germline V gene, CDR1 is SGHAT and CDR2 is FQNNGV. V was clipped by 1 base and J by 4 bases; unmatched bases: 10. The CDR3 totals 17 residues. The CDR3 loop is CASSLVASGSVAYEQYF. CDR3 sequence (DNA): TGTGCCAGCAGCTTAGTGGCTAGCGGGAGCGTTGCGTACGAGCAGTACTTC.

The chain recombines TRBV18 with TRBJ1-2, with 7 bases fitting TRBD1. CDR3 length: 13 amino acids. The junction had 4 bases not matched to a gene; V was cut back by 4 bases and J by 5 bases. From germline, CDR1 is KGHSH and CDR2 LQKENI. The CDR3 sequence is CASSQGTEYGYTF. The CDR3 DNA is TGTGCCAGCTCACAGGGGACAGAATATGGCTACACCTTC.

V gene TRBV6-1 combines with J gene TRBJ2-7; the D gene is possibly TRBD2 (5 bases). The CDR3 spans 14 residues. The V end was cut by 6 bases, the J end by 3 bases, with 15 bases between. Germline loops: CDR1 MNHNS, CDR2 SASEGT. As DNA, the CDR3 is TGTGCCAGCAGCTTTCAAGAGGAGGTCTACGAGCAGTACTTC. This translates into CASSFQEEVYEQYF.